The 7 T cell receptor beta chains given below trace back to one sample, sequenced in a study of T cell responses to AZD1222 COVID-19 vaccine. Some clones are missing from TCRdb's copy, which holds only in-frame ones; the method was immunoSEQ multiplex PCR. The data contain roughly 110,000 clones, about 89% of them singletons. The specimen comprised peripheral blood, sampled 28 days after the second AZD1222 dose. The receptors were sampled from an adult who received the AZD1222 COVID-19 vaccine.

The J gene is TRBJ2-1, the V gene TRBV28, with D perhaps matching TRBD1 or TRBD2 (5 bases each). The CDR3 totals 14 residues. The germline V gene encodes CDR1 MDHEN and CDR2 SYDVKM. V lost 4 bases and J lost 6, with 13 bases in between. Here the CDR3 DNA reads TGTGCCAGCAGTTCGCTGATGGGGGTCAATGAGCAGTTCTTC. This codes for CASSSLMGVNEQFF. The entire variable domain, with the rest obtained from reference TRBV28 and TRBJ2-1, is as follows: DVKVTQSSRYLVKRTGEKVFLECVQDMDHENMFWYRQDPGLGLRLIYFSYDVKMKEKGDIPEGYSVSREKKERFSLILESASTNQTSMYLCASSSLMGVNEQFFGPGTRLTVL.

The chain employs TRBV11-2 and TRBJ2-1; TRBD1 is a possible D gene (6 bases). The V and J ends lost 5 bases and 7 bases respectively, with 12 bases between them. The CDR3 runs to 13 residues. CDR1 is SGHAT, CDR2 FQNNGV, per germline. CDR3 sequence (DNA): TGTGCCAGCAGCCAAAGTAGGGGGAATGAGCAGTTCTTC. It specifies CASSQSRGNEQFF.

This clone was seen just once. J is TRBJ2-2 and V is TRBV7-2; TRBD2 matches at 7 bases. The J segment lost 9 bases and the V segment lost 4 bases, leaving 5 bases of the junction unmatched. This CDR3 contains 13 residues. From germline, CDR1 is SGHTA and CDR2 FQGNSA. CDR3 protein: CASSSRLARELFF. CDR3 nucleotide sequence: TGTGCCAGCAGCTCGAGACTAGCCAGGGAGCTGTTTTTT.

V and J are TRBV4-3 and TRBJ1-1, with unresolved D. The CDR3 totals 15 residues. CDR1 LGHNA and CDR2 YSLEER come from the germline V gene. Trimming stripped 0 bases from V and 6 bases from J, with 14 bases between. CDR3 sequence reads: CASSQDPTAQAEAFF. The CDR3 DNA sequence: TGCGCCAGCAGCCAAGATCCTACCGCCCAGGCTGAAGCTTTCTTT.

V is TRBV10-3 and J is TRBJ2-7; D ambiguous. The CDR3 runs to 13 residues. Germline CDR1 is ENHRY and CDR2 is SYGVKD. Between the trimmed V and J ends, which lost 4 bases and 0 bases, there was a span of 7 bases. CDR3 in DNA: TGTGCCATCAGTGGAGACATCTCCTACGAGCAGTACTTC. Amino acid sequence: CAISGDISYEQYF.

This chain joins TRBV9 and TRBJ2-5; a possible D gene is TRBD2 (5 bases). The CDR3 is made up of 15 amino acids. The germline gives CDR1 SGDLS, CDR2 YYNGEE. Trimming shortened V by 4 bases and J by 1 base, and 14 bases separated the two germline ends. CDR3 amino acids: CASSSSVGAQETQYF. Written as DNA, the CDR3 is TGTGCCAGCAGCTCATCCGTGGGAGCCCAAGAGACCCAGTACTTC.

The chain is built from TRBV28 and TRBJ1-1; 8 positions match TRBD1. Looked up from germline, CDR1 is MDHEN and CDR2 is SYDVKM. The CDR3 length is 15 residues. Trimming removed 4 bases from V and 1 base from J; junction bases left unmatched: 5. This CDR3 is CASSSAGTGNTEAFF. For the CDR3, the DNA is TGTGCCAGCAGTTCAGCCGGGACAGGGAACACTGAAGCTTTCTTT.